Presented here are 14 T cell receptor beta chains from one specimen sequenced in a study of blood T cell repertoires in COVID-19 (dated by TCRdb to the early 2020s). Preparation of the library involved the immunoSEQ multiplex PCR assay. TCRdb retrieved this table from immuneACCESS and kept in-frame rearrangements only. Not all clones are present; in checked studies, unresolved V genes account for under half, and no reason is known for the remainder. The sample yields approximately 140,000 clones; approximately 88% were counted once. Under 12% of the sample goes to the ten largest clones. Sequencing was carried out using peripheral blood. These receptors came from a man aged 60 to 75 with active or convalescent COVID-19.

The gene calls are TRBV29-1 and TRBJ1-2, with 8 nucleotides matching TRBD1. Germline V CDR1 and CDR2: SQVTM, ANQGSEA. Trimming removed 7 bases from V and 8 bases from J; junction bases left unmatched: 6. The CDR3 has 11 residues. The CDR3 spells CSDTGGKGYTF. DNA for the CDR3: TGCAGCGATACAGGGGGAAAGGGCTACACCTTC.

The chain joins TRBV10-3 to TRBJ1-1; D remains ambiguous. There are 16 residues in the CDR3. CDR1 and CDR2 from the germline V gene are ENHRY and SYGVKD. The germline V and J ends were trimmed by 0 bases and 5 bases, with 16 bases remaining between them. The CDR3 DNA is TGTGCCATCAGTGAGTCGGGGAGCGGGCTGAGGACTGAAGCTTTCTTT. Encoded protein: CAISESGSGLRTEAFF.

CDR3 residues: CASSVKETQYF. The CDR3 DNA reads TGTGCCAGCAGCGTAAAAGAGACCCAGTACTTC. This chain joins TRBV11-2 and TRBJ2-5; D is unclear. Germline-derived CDR1 and CDR2 are SGHAT and FQNNGV. The V end was cut by 5 bases, the J end by 3 bases, with 4 bases between. The CDR3 is 11 residues long.

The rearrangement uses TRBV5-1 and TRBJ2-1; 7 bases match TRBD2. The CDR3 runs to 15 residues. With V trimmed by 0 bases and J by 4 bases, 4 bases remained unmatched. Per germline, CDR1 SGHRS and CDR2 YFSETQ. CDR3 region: CASSLVGEGYNEQFF. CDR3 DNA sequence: TGCGCCAGCAGCTTGGTAGGGGAGGGGTACAATGAGCAGTTCTTC.

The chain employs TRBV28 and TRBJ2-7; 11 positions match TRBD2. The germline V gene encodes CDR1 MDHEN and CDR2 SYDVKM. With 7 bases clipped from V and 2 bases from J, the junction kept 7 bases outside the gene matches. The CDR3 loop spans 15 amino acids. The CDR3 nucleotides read TGTGCCAGCATTGATAGCGGGAGGGCCCCCTACGAGCAGTACTTC. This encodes CASIDSGRAPYEQYF.

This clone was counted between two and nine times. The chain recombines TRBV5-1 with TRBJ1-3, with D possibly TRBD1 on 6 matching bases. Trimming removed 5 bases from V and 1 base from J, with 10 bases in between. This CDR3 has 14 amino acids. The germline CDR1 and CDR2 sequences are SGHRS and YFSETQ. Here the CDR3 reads CASSGGQSGNTIYF. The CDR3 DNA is TGCGCCAGCAGTGGAGGACAGTCTGGAAACACCATATATTTT.

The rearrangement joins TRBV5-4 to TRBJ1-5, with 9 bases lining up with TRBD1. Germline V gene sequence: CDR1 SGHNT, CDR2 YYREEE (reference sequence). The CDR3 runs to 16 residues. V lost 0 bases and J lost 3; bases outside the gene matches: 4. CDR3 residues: CASSLGGTGHNQPQHF. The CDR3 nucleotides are TGTGCCAGCAGCTTGGGGGGGACAGGGCACAATCAGCCCCAGCATTTT.

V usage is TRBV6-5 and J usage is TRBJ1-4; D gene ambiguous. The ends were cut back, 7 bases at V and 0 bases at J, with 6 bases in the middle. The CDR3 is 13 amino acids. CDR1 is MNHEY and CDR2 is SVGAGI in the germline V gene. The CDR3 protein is CASTRSTNEKLFF. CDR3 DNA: TGTGCCAGCACGCGTTCAACTAATGAAAAACTGTTTTTT.

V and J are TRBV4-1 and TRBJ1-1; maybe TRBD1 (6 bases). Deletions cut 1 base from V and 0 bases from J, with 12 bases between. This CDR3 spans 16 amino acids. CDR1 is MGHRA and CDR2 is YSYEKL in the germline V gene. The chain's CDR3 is CASSQVSGTLNTEAFF. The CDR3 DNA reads TGCGCCAGCAGCCAAGTATCCGGGACACTGAACACTGAAGCTTTCTTT.

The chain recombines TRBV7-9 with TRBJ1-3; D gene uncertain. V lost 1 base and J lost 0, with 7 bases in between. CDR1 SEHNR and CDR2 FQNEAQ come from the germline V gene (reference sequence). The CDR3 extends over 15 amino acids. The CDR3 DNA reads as TGTGCCAGCAGCTTAGTTGGCAACTCTGGAAACACCATATATTTT. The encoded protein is CASSLVGNSGNTIYF.

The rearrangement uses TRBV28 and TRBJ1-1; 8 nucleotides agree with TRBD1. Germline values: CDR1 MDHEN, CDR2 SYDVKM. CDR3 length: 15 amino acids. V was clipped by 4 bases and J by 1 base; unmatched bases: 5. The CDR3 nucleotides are TGTGCCAGCAGTTGGTCCGGACAGGGGAACACTGAAGCTTTCTTT. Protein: CASSWSGQGNTEAFF.

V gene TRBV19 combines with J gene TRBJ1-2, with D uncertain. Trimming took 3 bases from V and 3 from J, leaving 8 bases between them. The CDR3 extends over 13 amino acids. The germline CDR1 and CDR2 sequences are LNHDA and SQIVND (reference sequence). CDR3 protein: CASSIFGDYGYTF. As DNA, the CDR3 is TGTGCCAGTAGTATCTTCGGGGACTATGGCTACACCTTC.

CDR3 in DNA: TGTGCCAGCAGTGTCGGGACAGAAAACTATGGCTACACCTTC. The encoded protein is CASSVGTENYGYTF. The chain carries TRBV2 and TRBJ1-2; 7 nucleotides match TRBD1. V dropped 4 bases and J dropped 2; count of bases not matched to a gene: 4. CDR1 and CDR2 (germline): SNHLY, FYNNEI. This CDR3 is 14 amino acids long.

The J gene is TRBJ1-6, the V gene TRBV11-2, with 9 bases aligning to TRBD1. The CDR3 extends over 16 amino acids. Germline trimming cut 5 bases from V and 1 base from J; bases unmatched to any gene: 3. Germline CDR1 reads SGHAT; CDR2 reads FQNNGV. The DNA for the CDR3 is TGTGCCAGCAGCCCTGGACAGGGGTCCTATAATTCACCCCTCCACTTT. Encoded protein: CASSPGQGSYNSPLHF.